This entry concerns a single T cell receptor beta chain. This receptor's antigen is unknown. Base qualities are not recorded, but no much larger clone differs from it by a single base. Each collaborating institution followed its own protocols to collect whole blood in K2EDTA tubes. For TCRbeta analysis, collaborator samples were shipped as frozen whole blood, as isolated PBMCs, or as DNA extracted from either sample type. TCRbeta CDR3 regions were amplified from genomic DNA using the immunoSEQ Assay, a bias-controlled multiplex PCR. From the authors' description of their analysis: Within the assay, amplification of reference gene primers was used to estimate how many nucleated cells each sample contained. To quantify the absolute abundance of each unique TCRbeta CDR3 rearrangement, sequence reads were collapsed and filtered. For each sample, productive Simpson clonality was calculated as the square root of Simpson's diversity index across productive rearrangements. TCRdb holds this immuneACCESS table with in-frame rearrangements only. Some clones are missing; in checked studies, unresolved V genes explain under half, and the rest has no known cause. V and J calls plus clone size are reproduced from that table; the DNA served to infer D and trimming. This sample is represented by approximately 100,000 clones; around 90% of them were singletons. Approximately 1.1% of the sample belongs to the ten largest clones.

V is shortened by 4 bases, J by 3 bases, and the region joining them spans 16 bases. CDR1 and CDR2, looked up from the germline V gene (reference sequence), are SGHNT and YYREEE. The CDR3, from cysteine to phenylalanine, totals 15 residues. The DNA shown is the 45-base CDR3, in frame from base 1. This specimen belongs to a study of blood T cell repertoires in COVID-19 (dated by TCRdb to the early 2020s). As for the study more broadly: Collaborator samples came from the United States, Italy and Spain and covered acute and convalescent phases of COVID-19. The material from the prospective study consisted of cDNA or gDNA derived from T cells, B-cell-depleted T cells, or PBMCs. Subjects who had been exposed to COVID-19, were actively infected with it, or had recovered from it provided the deeply sampled blood TCRbeta repertoires that made up the dataset. The repertoires were made available in a free public database intended to serve as a resource for research on the immune response to SARS-CoV-2. The samples were drawn from two sources: the first 160 participants of the ongoing ImmuneRACE study, and fewer than 1,500 subjects contributed by 6 global collaborators. Nearly every sample came with metadata listing a de-identified subject ID, COVID-19 status, age in years and sex. Where available, HLA class I and class II types were obtained from metadata supplied by the sample provider rather than from assay-based typing.

General study outcomes and caveats: The quantity of clinical and demographic metadata differed by source and by participant and was supplied without curation.

The receptor was isolated from a human donor in a cohort sampled during active COVID-19. The chain couples TRBV5-4 to TRBJ1-2; TRBD1 is a weak D gene call, 6 bases matching. The sequencing input was peripheral blood. The nucleotide sequence reads TGTGCCAGCAGCGCAGCATCCAACAGGGACTATGGCTACACCTTC. Translated, this gives CASSAASNRDYGYTF.